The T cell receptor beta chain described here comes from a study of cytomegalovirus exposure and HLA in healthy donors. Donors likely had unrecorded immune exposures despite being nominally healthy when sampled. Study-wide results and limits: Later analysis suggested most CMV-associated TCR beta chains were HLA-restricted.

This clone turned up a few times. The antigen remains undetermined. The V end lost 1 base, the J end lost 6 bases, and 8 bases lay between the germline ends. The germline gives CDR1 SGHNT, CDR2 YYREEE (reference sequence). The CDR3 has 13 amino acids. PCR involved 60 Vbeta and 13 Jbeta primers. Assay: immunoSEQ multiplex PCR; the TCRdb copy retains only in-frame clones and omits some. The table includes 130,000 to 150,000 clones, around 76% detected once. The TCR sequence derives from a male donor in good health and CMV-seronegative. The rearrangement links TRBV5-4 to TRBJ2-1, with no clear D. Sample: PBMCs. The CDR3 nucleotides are TGTGCCAGCAGCTTGACTGTAAGCAATGAGCAGTTCTTC. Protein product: CASSLTVSNEQFF.